This TCR beta chain was recorded in a study of blood T cell repertoires in COVID-19. For the study at large: COVID-19 samples collected from the United States, Italy and Spain covered acute and convalescent phases.

Measured with immunoSEQ multiplex PCR; TCRdb has only the in-frame clones, and not every one. The sample shows 95,000 to 150,000 clones, 65% to 90% of them seen only once. V was trimmed by 5 bases and J by 3 bases, leaving 11 bases between them. Per the germline V gene, CDR1 is LNHDA and CDR2 is SQIVND (reference sequence). This CDR3 spans 14 amino acids. The sequence was obtained from an elderly man with active or convalescent COVID-19. Sequenced material: peripheral blood. The chain employs TRBV19 and TRBJ1-5, with D possibly TRBD1 on 6 matching bases. Written as DNA, the CDR3 is TGTGCCAGTAGTTCGGGACACCCCAATCAGCCCCAGCATTTT. Its translation: CASSSGHPNQPQHF. Full variable domain (missing parts from reference TRBV19 and TRBJ1-5): DGGITQSPKYLFRKEGQNVTLSCEQNLNHDAMYWYRQDPGQGLRLIYYSQIVNDFQKGDIAEGYSVSREKKESFPLTVTSAQKNPTAFYLCASSSGHPNQPQHFGDGTRLSIL.